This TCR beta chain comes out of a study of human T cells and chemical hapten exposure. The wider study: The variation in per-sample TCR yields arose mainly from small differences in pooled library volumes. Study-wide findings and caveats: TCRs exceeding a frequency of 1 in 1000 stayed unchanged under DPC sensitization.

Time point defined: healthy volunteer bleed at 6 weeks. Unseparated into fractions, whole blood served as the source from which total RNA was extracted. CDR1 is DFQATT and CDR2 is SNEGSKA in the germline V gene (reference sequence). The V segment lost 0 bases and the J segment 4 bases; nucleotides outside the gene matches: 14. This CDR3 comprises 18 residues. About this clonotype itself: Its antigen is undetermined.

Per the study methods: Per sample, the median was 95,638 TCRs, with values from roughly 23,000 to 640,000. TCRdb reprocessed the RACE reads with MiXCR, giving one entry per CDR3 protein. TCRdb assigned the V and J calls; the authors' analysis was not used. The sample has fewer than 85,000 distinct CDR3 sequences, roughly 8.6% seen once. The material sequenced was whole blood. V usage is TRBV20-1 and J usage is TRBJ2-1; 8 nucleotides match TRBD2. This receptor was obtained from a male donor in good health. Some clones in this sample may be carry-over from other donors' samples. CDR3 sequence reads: CSARDLLTSAAPYNEQFF. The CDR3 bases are TGCAGTGCTAGAGATCTTTTGACTAGCGCTGCTCCTTACAATGAGCAGTTCTTC.